These 26 T cell receptor beta chains were all obtained from the same sample, sequenced in a study of post-analysis software for immune sequencing data. Findings and caveats of the study: Higher frequency in patients than in controls was seen for several TRBV segments, with TRBV5-6, TRBV5-1 and TRBV20-1 among them.

Their cognate antigens are unknown. cDNA libraries of TCR beta carried unique molecular identifiers. TCRdb reprocessed the PCR reads with MiXCR, giving one entry per CDR3 protein. The sample consists of 800,000 to 950,000 distinct CDR3 sequences, about 53% of them appearing once. The sample was blood. The receptors were gathered from a girl under 18 with multiple sclerosis.

The rearrangement uses TRBV29-1 and TRBJ2-3, with 8 bases identical to TRBD2. The V gene end was trimmed by 7 bases and the J gene end by 6 bases; junction bases not matched to a gene: 6. Looked up from germline, CDR1 is SQVTM and CDR2 is ANQGSEA. This CDR3 is 12 amino acids long. CDR3 sequence: CSGGGPGDTQYF. In DNA form, the CDR3 reads TGCAGCGGCGGGGGGCCCGGGGATACGCAGTATTTT.

Concerning this clonotype: The junction shows a germline mismatch at one end, possibly a read error. The chain joins TRBV20-1 to TRBJ1-2, with D maybe TRBD1 (6 bases). Germline V gene data show CDR1 as DFQATT and CDR2 as SNEGSKA (reference sequence). This CDR3 has 13 amino acids. CDR3 sequence: CSAISTNRDGCTF. The CDR3 DNA sequence: TGCAGTGCCATCTCGACCAACAGGGATGGCTGCACCTTC.

The chain is built from TRBV15 and TRBJ2-7; D uncertain. Germline CDR1 LNHNV, CDR2 YYDKDF (reference sequence). CDR3 size: 15 residues. V was pared by 3 bases and J by 5 bases, with 17 bases between. CDR3 DNA sequence: TGTGCCACCAGCAGTTGGGTGGCGACCAGCAACGAGCAGTACTTC. Translation: CATSSWVATSNEQYF.

The chain has TRBV15 and TRBJ2-7; D is ambiguous. There are 15 residues in the CDR3. Trimming pared 1 base from V and 1 base from J, leaving 11 bases between. Germline lookup yields CDR1 LNHNV and CDR2 YYDKDF (reference sequence). The CDR3 region is CATSRAPRRSYEQYF. In DNA form, the CDR3 reads TGTGCCACCAGCAGAGCCCCCAGGAGATCCTACGAGCAGTACTTC.

This chain joins TRBV29-1 and TRBJ2-1; TRBD2 aligns across 12 bases. The CDR3 has 14 residues. Germline trimming cut 4 bases from V and 6 bases from J; bases unmatched to any gene: 4. Germline CDR1 SQVTM, CDR2 ANQGSEA. The CDR3: CSVGLAGGPNEQFF. The CDR3 bases are TGCAGCGTTGGCCTAGCGGGAGGGCCCAATGAGCAGTTCTTC.

A remark on this clonotype: The junction and the germline gene differ at one end; a read error may be behind it. The V gene is TRBV9, the J gene TRBJ2-7; the match to TRBD2 covers 10 bases. Germline V gene lookup returns CDR1 SGDLS and CDR2 YYNGEE. The CDR3 is made up of 16 amino acids. CDR3 residues: CASSVSGASGRDEQYF. In DNA form, the CDR3 reads TGTGCTAGCAGCGTATCGGGAGCTAGCGGGAGAGACGAGCAGTACTTC.

The chain couples TRBV2 to TRBJ2-7; 9 bases map to TRBD1. Germline V CDR1 and CDR2: SNHLY, FYNNEI. The CDR3 loop spans 13 amino acids. V lost 6 bases to trimming and J lost 4 bases; unmatched junction nucleotides: 4. CDR3 coding DNA: TGTGCCAGCAGGGGGACAGGGAGGTACGAGCAGTACTTC. Translated: CASRGTGRYEQYF.

V is TRBV20-1 and J is TRBJ2-1, with 7 bases identical to TRBD2. The germline gives CDR1 DFQATT, CDR2 SNEGSKA (reference sequence). The ends lost 1 base at V and 7 bases at J; junction bases unmatched: 10. CDR3 size: 15 residues. CDR3 nucleotide sequence: TGCAGTGCTAGAGTTGGGGGGGACTCGAGAAATGAGCAGTTCTTC. Protein product: CSARVGGDSRNEQFF.

This chain joins TRBV7-9 and TRBJ2-1; D unresolved. This CDR3 is built from 19 residues. The V gene lost 5 bases and the J gene lost 5 bases, with 28 bases spanning the gap. Germline V CDR1 and CDR2: SEHNR, FQNEAQ (reference sequence). In nucleotides, the CDR3 is TGTGCCAGCAGCATCCGGTCGGCGTCTGAGACCTCGGCAAACAATGAGCAGTTCTTC. This sequence encodes CASSIRSASETSANNEQFF.

Only a few counts were recorded for this clonotype. The genes are TRBV7-3 and TRBJ2-7; TRBD1 aligns across 8 bases. This CDR3 has 15 residues. V was pared by 5 bases and J by 0 bases, with 6 bases of the junction left unmatched. Germline V lookup: CDR1 SGHTA, CDR2 FQGTGA. CDR3 protein: CASSNQGAPSYEQYF. CDR3 DNA sequence: TGTGCCAGCAGCAACCAGGGGGCTCCCTCCTACGAGCAGTACTTC.

The chain carries TRBV28 and TRBJ2-6; TRBD1 or TRBD2 may be the D gene (5 bases each). The germline CDR1 and CDR2 sequences are MDHEN and SYDVKM. The V gene lost 7 bases and the J gene lost 4 bases, with 20 bases spanning the gap. The CDR3 totals 17 residues. CDR3: CASMAAGRGSGANVLTF. DNA for the CDR3: TGTGCCAGCATGGCAGCAGGGAGAGGTTCGGGGGCCAACGTCCTGACTTTC.

The V and J genes are TRBV6-5 and TRBJ2-7; 7 positions agree with TRBD2. V was clipped by 2 bases and J by 3 bases; unmatched bases: 7. The CDR3 totals 15 residues. Germline V gives CDR1 MNHEY, CDR2 SVGAGI. CDR3 amino acids: CASSYTRGSRYEQYF. The CDR3 nucleotides are TGTGCCAGCAGTTACACGCGGGGGTCACGCTACGAGCAGTACTTC.

The chain joins TRBV7-2 to TRBJ2-5, with 8 bases that match TRBD2. V gave up 5 bases and J gave up 1 base; unmatched junction bases: 6. Looked up from germline, CDR1 is SGHTA and CDR2 is FQGNSA. This CDR3 comprises 15 residues. CDR3 coding DNA: TGTGCCAGCAGCCCGAGCGGGAGAAGCCAAGAGACCCAGTACTTC. Its protein is CASSPSGRSQETQYF. Variable domain in full (rest from reference TRBV7-2 and TRBJ2-5): GAGVSQSPSNKVTEKGKDVELRCDPISGHTALYWYRQSLGQGLEFLIYFQGNSAPDKSGLPSDRFSAERTGGSVSTLTIQRTQQEDSAVYLCASSPSGRSQETQYFGPGTRLLVL.

This chain connects TRBV7-9 to TRBJ2-7; D gene uncertain. V lost 4 bases and J 2 bases, leaving 12 bases between the germline ends. Germline lookup yields CDR1 SEHNR and CDR2 FQNEAQ (reference sequence). CDR3 length: 14 residues. The CDR3 nucleotides read TGTGCCAGCAGCTCCAGCTACAGTACCTACGAGCAGTACTTC. It codes for CASSSSYSTYEQYF.

V is TRBV12-3 or TRBV12-4 and J is TRBJ1-2; D unclear. Trimming cost V 6 bases and J 0 bases, with 11 bases left between them. This CDR3 has 14 amino acids. CDR3 sequence: CASRPQTTNYGYTF. Written as DNA, the CDR3 is TGTGCCAGCAGGCCGCAGACTACTAACTATGGCTACACCTTC.

The DNA of the CDR3 is TGCAGTGCTAGGGAGCGGGAGGCTTTGCTAGCCAAAAACATTCAGTACTTC. It encodes CSAREREALLAKNIQYF. The chain employs TRBV20-1 and TRBJ2-4; TRBD2 agrees at 9 bases. V lost 3 bases to trimming and J lost 0 bases; unmatched junction nucleotides: 9. This CDR3 region has 17 residues. Germline V gene sequence: CDR1 DFQATT, CDR2 SNEGSKA (reference sequence).

The gene calls are TRBV20-1 and TRBJ1-2, with unresolved D. V was clipped by 2 bases and J by 2 bases, with 6 bases between them. Germline CDR1 DFQATT, CDR2 SNEGSKA (reference sequence). The CDR3 loop spans 12 amino acids. The CDR3 DNA reads as TGCAGTGCTAGAACACAGAACTATGGCTACACCTTC. This codes for CSARTQNYGYTF.

The table lists this clonotype with a few counts. The CDR3 spells CASSLLPQDVENTEAFF. The CDR3 DNA reads TGTGCCAGCAGCCTCCTCCCACAGGATGTAGAGAACACTGAAGCTTTCTTT. The chain couples TRBV27 to TRBJ1-1, with D tentatively TRBD1 (5 bases). CDR1 is MNHEY and CDR2 is SMNVEV in the germline V gene (reference sequence). The germline V and J ends were trimmed by 6 bases and 1 base, with 21 bases remaining between them. The CDR3 is 17 residues long.

The rearrangement uses TRBV12-3 or TRBV12-4 and TRBJ1-2, with 9 nucleotides matching TRBD1. This CDR3 spans 16 amino acids. With 5 bases clipped from V and 7 bases from J, the junction kept 14 bases outside the gene matches. CDR3 in amino acids: CASSPSGQGGRFGYTF. As DNA, the CDR3 is TGTGCCAGCAGTCCCTCGGGACAGGGAGGTCGATTTGGCTACACCTTC.

This clonotype has a handful of counts. This rearrangement joins TRBV5-1 to TRBJ2-5; 7 nucleotides line up with TRBD1. Germline V gene data show CDR1 as SGHRS and CDR2 as YFSETQ. This CDR3 has 15 residues. V lost 0 bases to trimming and J lost 1 base; unmatched junction nucleotides: 3. CDR3 coding DNA: TGCGCCAGCAGCTTGGGGCCAGGGGGCCAAGAGACCCAGTACTTC. It is translated as CASSLGPGGQETQYF.

The CDR3 spells CASSLQNRAQYF. DNA of the CDR3: TGTGCCAGCAGCCTACAAAATCGAGCCCAGTACTTC. The genes are TRBV7-9 and TRBJ2-5; D gene unclear. Germline V gene data show CDR1 as SEHNR and CDR2 as FQNEAQ (reference sequence). The CDR3 extends over 12 amino acids. Trimming took off 5 bases at V and 9 bases at J, with 13 bases between the two ends. The entire variable domain, with the rest obtained from reference TRBV7-9 and TRBJ2-5, is as follows: DTGVSQNPRHKITKRGQNVTFRCDPISEHNRLYWYRQTLGQGPEFLTYFQNEAQLEKSRLLSDRFSAERPKGSFSTLEIQRTEQGDSAMYLCASSLQNRAQYFGPGTRLLVL.

This chain connects TRBV20-1 to TRBJ2-7, with 7 positions matching TRBD1. V dropped 6 bases and J dropped 5; count of bases not matched to a gene: 16. The CDR3 has 15 amino acids. Per the germline V gene, CDR1 is DFQATT and CDR2 is SNEGSKA (reference sequence). The CDR3 nucleotides are TGCAGTGCAAAGAAACAGGGGTCACTGGTAGACGAGCAGTACTTC. Encoded protein: CSAKKQGSLVDEQYF.

This clonotype showed up just a few times. The chain uses TRBV29-1 and TRBJ1-2; D might be TRBD1 (5 bases). CDR1 and CDR2 (germline): SQVTM, ANQGSEA. The ends were cut back, 3 bases at V and 6 bases at J, with 8 bases in the middle. The CDR3 length is 11 residues. The CDR3, as DNA: TGCAGCGTTGACTTGGGGGATGGCTACACCTTC. Its protein product is CSVDLGDGYTF.

This clonotype turned up a few times. The V and J genes are TRBV20-1 and TRBJ2-5, with 12 positions matching TRBD2. Germline values: CDR1 DFQATT, CDR2 SNEGSKA (reference sequence). With 5 bases clipped from V and 5 bases from J, the junction kept 3 bases outside the gene matches. The CDR3 has 13 residues. The CDR3 region is CSAAGLAGETQYF. CDR3 coding DNA: TGCAGTGCTGCCGGACTAGCGGGGGAGACCCAGTACTTC.

A few counts support this clonotype. This chain uses TRBV5-1 with TRBJ2-7; 7 bases are shared with TRBD2. V dropped 4 bases and J dropped 2; count of bases not matched to a gene: 12. Per the germline V gene, CDR1 is SGHRS and CDR2 is YFSETQ. The CDR3 totals 16 residues. The CDR3 region has the DNA TGCGCCAGCAGCCGGAAAATGGGGGGAGGGCCCTACGAGCAGTACTTC. Translation gives CASSRKMGGGPYEQYF.

This chain joins TRBV10-3 and TRBJ2-5, with a tentative D call TRBD1 (6 bases). There are 14 residues in the CDR3. Trimming pared 0 bases from V and 4 bases from J, leaving 9 bases between. Germline V CDR1 and CDR2: ENHRY, SYGVKD. The CDR3 is CAISESGDIETQYF. The CDR3 nucleotides are TGTGCCATCAGTGAGTCTGGGGACATAGAGACCCAGTACTTC.